This TCR beta chain originates from a study of identical twins. A universal primer site was added by template switching, and unique molecular identifiers were carried by the cDNA. Via MiXCR, TCRdb re-called the 5' RACE reads, giving one row per CDR3 protein. The sample has hundreds of thousands of distinct CDR3 sequences, 21% seen once. This clonotype turned up a few times. Its antigen is still unknown. The CDR3 length is 15 residues. The germline CDR1 and CDR2 sequences are MNHEY and SVGAGI. J lost 7 bases, V lost 0 bases, and 2 bases had no gene match. General observations from the study: Within cord blood, abundant beta clonotypes carried fewer insertions, but memory repertoires showed no such trend.

This same sample was also part of a study on T cells expressing NK-cell markers.

The rearrangement joins TRBV6-5 to TRBJ2-4; 11 bases fit TRBD1. The sequencing input was PBMCs. The TCR comes from a woman younger than 35 in good health. CDR3 sequence reads: CASSYSGQGANIQYF. CDR3 sequence (DNA): TGTGCCAGCAGTTACTCCGGACAGGGGGCGAACATTCAGTACTTC.